This is a list of T cell receptor beta chains from one sample in a study of blood T cell repertoires in COVID-19. Libraries were prepared by immunoSEQ multiplex PCR; TCRdb keeps only in-frame clonotypes and omits some of them. The sample records roughly 160,000 clones, 60% to 85% being singletons. The specimen was peripheral blood. All receptors come from a woman aged 60 to 75 with COVID-19, enrolled during active disease. CDR3s include the opening cysteine and the closing phenylalanine or tryptophan. The D gene is left open where the match is weak. The size of a clone is reported for some rows only, either as once, few or many, or as a class for expanded clones.

j_gene | abundance | d_gene | v_gene | CDR3aa | CDR3nt
TRBJ1-6 | - | - | TRBV18 | CASSRLESRNSPLHF | TGTGCCAGCTCACGACTGGAGTCGCGGAATTCACCCCTCCACTTT
TRBJ1-5 | - | TRBD1 | TRBV28 | CASRVPTGRGIGNQPQHF | TGTGCCAGCAGAGTCCCGACCGGCAGGGGGATTGGCAATCAGCCCCAGCATTTT
TRBJ1-2 | - | TRBD1 | TRBV30 | CAWMAGGGYGYTF | TGTGCCTGGATGGCAGGGGGAGGCTATGGCTACACCTTC
TRBJ1-3 | many | - | TRBV5-6 | CASRQTGKSGNTIYF | TGTGCCAGCAGACAAACAGGGAAATCTGGAAACACCATATATTTT
TRBJ2-5 | - | - | TRBV21-1 | CASTQGPPYF | TGTGCCAGCACGCAGGGTCCCCCGTACTTC
TRBJ2-2 | once | - | TRBV6-6 | CASRSGANTGELFF | TGTGCCAGCAGGTCGGGGGCGAACACCGGGGAGCTGTTTTTT
TRBJ1-1 | - | TRBD1 | TRBV7-2 | CASSLAPTGGNTEAFF | TGTGCCAGCAGCTTAGCCCCGACAGGGGGGAACACTGAAGCTTTCTTT
TRBJ1-5 | - | - | TRBV2 | CASRDGNSNQPQHF | TGTGCCAGCAGGGACGGGAATAGCAATCAGCCCCAGCATTTT
TRBJ1-4 | - | - | TRBV6-2/TRBV6-3 | CASSYFRDEKLFF | TGTGCCAGCAGTTACTTCAGGGATGAAAAACTGTTTTTT
TRBJ1-2 | - | TRBD1 | TRBV7-2 | CASSRNPTGANYGYTF | TGTGCCAGCAGCCGGAACCCGACAGGGGCTAACTATGGCTACACCTTC
TRBJ2-3 | once | TRBD1 | TRBV6-4 | CASSQLTGGSTDTQYF | TGTGCCAGCAGCCAACTGACAGGGGGGAGCACAGATACGCAGTATTTT
TRBJ1-1 | - | - | TRBV27 | CASSITGIPNTEAFF | TGTGCCAGCAGTATTACAGGGATCCCGAACACTGAAGCTTTCTTT
TRBJ2-7 | - | TRBD1 | TRBV27 | CASRRSGTGGYEQYF | TGTGCCAGCAGACGATCCGGGACAGGGGGCTACGAGCAGTACTTC
TRBJ2-1 | - | TRBD2 | TRBV5-1 | CASSSRTSGDEQFF | TGCGCCAGCAGCTCCAGGACTAGCGGGGACGAGCAGTTCTTC
TRBJ2-7 | once | - | TRBV11-2 | CASSKDIHEQYF | TGTGCCAGCAGCAAAGACATCCACGAGCAGTACTTC
TRBJ2-1 | few | - | TRBV7-3 | CASSSFPYNEQFF | TGTGCCAGCAGCTCGTTTCCTTACAATGAGCAGTTCTTC
TRBJ1-1 | - | TRBD1 | TRBV11-3 | CASHRGRATEAFF | TGTGCCAGCCACAGGGGGCGGGCCACTGAAGCTTTCTTT
TRBJ2-2 | - | TRBD1 | TRBV6-5 | CASRPGQGWTGELFF | TGTGCCAGCAGGCCGGGACAGGGGTGGACCGGGGAGCTGTTTTTT
TRBJ2-3 | few | TRBD1 | TRBV5-6 | CASSDRGRSGDTQYF | TGTGCCAGCAGCGACAGGGGGCGTTCTGGAGATACGCAGTATTTT
TRBJ1-1 | once | - | TRBV7-3 | CASSLRARQNTEAFF | TGTGCCAGCAGCTTAAGGGCCAGGCAGAACACTGAAGCTTTCTTT
TRBJ2-2 | - | TRBD2 | TRBV5-4 | CASSVLAGGPTGELFF | TGTGCCAGCAGCGTTCTAGCGGGGGGGCCGACCGGGGAGCTGTTTTTT
TRBJ1-1 | - | - | TRBV5-1 | CASRLVPFSGEAFF | TGCGCCAGCAGGCTGGTACCGTTTAGTGGTGAAGCTTTCTTT
TRBJ2-2 | - | - | TRBV2 | CASKRAPNTGELFF | TGTGCCAGCAAGAGGGCGCCGAACACCGGGGAGCTGTTTTTT
TRBJ2-3 | once | TRBD2 | TRBV30 | CAWSGPSGRALTDTQYF | TGTGCCTGGAGTGGACCTAGCGGGAGGGCCCTCACAGATACGCAGTATTTT
TRBJ1-1 | - | TRBD1 | TRBV3-1/TRBV3-2 | CASTLTGVTEAFF | TGTGCCAGCACCCTAACAGGGGTCACTGAAGCTTTCTTT
TRBJ1-5 | - | - | TRBV3-1/TRBV3-2 | CASSQGSGLGQPQHF | TGTGCCAGCAGCCAGGGCTCAGGGTTGGGTCAGCCCCAGCATTTT
TRBJ1-2 | - | - | TRBV5-6 | CASSLSQEIGYGYTF | TGTGCCAGCAGCTTGAGCCAGGAAATTGGCTATGGCTACACCTTC
TRBJ2-5 | few | TRBD1 | TRBV24-1 | CATKQGAGETQYF | TGTGCCACCAAACAGGGGGCCGGGGAGACCCAGTACTTC
TRBJ1-4 | - | - | TRBV7-9 | CASSSGQFNEKLFF | TGTGCCAGCAGCTCCGGACAGTTTAATGAAAAACTGTTTTTT
TRBJ2-5 | - | TRBD1 | TRBV6-5 | CASRAVTGIETQYF | TGTGCCAGCAGAGCGGTGACAGGGATAGAGACCCAGTACTTC
TRBJ1-5 | - | TRBD1 | TRBV28 | CASSLWGTGSNQPQHF | TGTGCCAGCAGTTTATGGGGGACAGGTAGCAATCAGCCCCAGCATTTT
TRBJ1-6 | - | - | TRBV28 | CASSVFKSHRNSPLHF | TGTGCCAGCAGCGTCTTTAAGTCTCATCGGAATTCACCCCTCCACTTT
TRBJ2-1 | - | - | TRBV7-2 | CASSLDSFAEQFF | TGTGCCAGCAGCTTAGACTCCTTTGCTGAGCAGTTCTTC
TRBJ1-3 | - | - | TRBV28 | CASRVSGNTIYF | TGTGCCAGCCGGGTTTCTGGAAACACCATATATTTT
TRBJ2-1 | few | - | TRBV5-1 | CASSSGLNIEQFF | TGCGCCAGCAGCTCAGGACTAAACATTGAGCAGTTCTTC
TRBJ2-3 | - | TRBD2 | TRBV19 | CASSMTSGGLADTQYF | TGTGCCAGTAGTATGACTAGCGGGGGGTTGGCAGATACGCAGTATTTT
TRBJ2-3 | - | TRBD1 | TRBV5-8 | CASSLGQGLGTDTQYF | TGTGCCAGCAGCTTGGGACAGGGGTTGGGCACAGATACGCAGTATTTT
TRBJ2-3 | - | TRBD1 | TRBV10-3 | CAISGAGQGSDTQYF | TGTGCCATCAGTGGGGCGGGACAGGGCTCAGATACGCAGTATTTT
TRBJ1-6 | - | TRBD1 | TRBV27 | CASSPSRDRVTYNSPLHF | TGTGCCAGCAGTCCGTCCCGGGACAGGGTCACCTATAATTCACCCCTCCACTTT
TRBJ2-1 | - | TRBD2 | TRBV2 | CASSESRGATGEQFF | TGTGCCAGCAGTGAATCGCGGGGGGCCACCGGTGAGCAGTTCTTC
TRBJ2-5 | - | - | TRBV29-1 | CSGYRDASRGTQYF | TGCAGCGGGTACAGGGATGCGAGCCGAGGGACCCAGTACTTC
TRBJ2-1 | - | TRBD2 | TRBV5-6 | CASSLHLGLAGGNEQFF | TGTGCCAGCAGCTTGCACCTGGGACTAGCGGGGGGCAATGAGCAGTTCTTC
TRBJ1-2 | - | - | TRBV6-6 | CASSYSTAAYGYTF | TGTGCCAGCAGTTACTCGACAGCAGCCTATGGCTACACCTTC
TRBJ1-2 | once | TRBD1 | TRBV7-9 | CASSSTGQRVYGYTF | TGTGCCAGCAGCTCTACGGGACAGAGAGTCTATGGCTACACCTTC
TRBJ2-7 | - | TRBD1 | TRBV4-1 | CASSPSRDRVYEQYF | TGCGCCAGCAGCCCTTCCCGGGACAGGGTCTACGAGCAGTACTTC
TRBJ2-7 | few | - | TRBV3-1/TRBV3-2 | CASSQDFRSYEQYF | TGTGCCAGCAGCCAAGATTTCCGCTCCTACGAGCAGTACTTC
TRBJ1-5 | - | - | TRBV12-3/TRBV12-4 | CASSLVRQQPQHF | TGTGCCAGCAGTTTAGTTCGCCAGCAGCCCCAGCATTTT
TRBJ1-2 | few | - | TRBV4-2 | CASSYGRNNGYTF | TGTGCCAGCAGTTACGGGAGGAACAATGGCTACACCTTC
TRBJ2-5 | - | - | TRBV28 | CASSLSRGLGETQYF | TGTGCCAGCAGTTTATCGCGGGGGCTGGGGGAGACCCAGTACTTC
TRBJ2-6 | - | TRBD2 | TRBV9 | CASSVPGRGLSGANVLTF | TGTGCCAGCAGCGTGCCAGGGAGGGGACTCTCTGGGGCCAACGTCCTGACTTTC
TRBJ1-1 | - | TRBD1 | TRBV5-1 | CASSLVRQGNTEAFF | TGCGCCAGCAGCTTGGTCCGACAGGGGAACACTGAAGCTTTCTTT
TRBJ2-2 | - | - | TRBV9 | CASSVDVRSTGELFF | TGTGCCAGCAGCGTAGATGTCAGGTCGACCGGGGAGCTGTTTTTT
TRBJ2-3 | - | - | TRBV3-1/TRBV3-2 | CASSQSTGDTQYF | TGTGCCAGCAGCCAAAGTACCGGGGATACGCAGTATTTT
TRBJ2-7 | - | TRBD2 | TRBV5-5 | CASSSVAGGSYEQYF | TGTGCCAGCAGCTCAGTAGCGGGAGGATCCTACGAGCAGTACTTC
TRBJ2-7 | - | TRBD2 | TRBV6-6 | CASSSPGGLAGVSPYEQYF | TGTGCCAGCAGCTCCCCGGGAGGGCTAGCGGGAGTCTCACCCTACGAGCAGTACTTC
TRBJ1-2 | - | - | TRBV5-4 | CASSSWSTDYGYTF | TGTGCCAGCAGCTCCTGGAGCACCGACTATGGCTACACCTTC
TRBJ2-4 | many | - | TRBV24-1 | CATSDLFDYFLSQNIQYF | TGTGCCACCAGTGATTTGTTTGACTACTTCTTAAGCCAAAACATTCAGTACTTC